These T cell receptor beta chains were read from a single sample in a study of blood T cells in healthy people across ages. TCRdb passed the 5' RACE reads through MiXCR, listing each CDR3 protein once. This table has some 290,000 distinct CDR3 sequences, 25% to 30% appearing once. Material for sequencing was blood. Receptors originate from a woman in her 70s in good health. Both conserved end residues are part of each CDR3. A D gene is named only where the DNA matches it firmly. Some rows have no size entry. The others give once, few or many, or a class for an expanded clone.

v_gene: TRBV12-3/TRBV12-4
abundance: .
j_gene: TRBJ2-6
d_gene: .
CDR3aa: CASSLAGISGANVLTF
CDR3nt: TGTGCCAGCAGTTTAGCGGGTATCTCTGGGGCCAACGTCCTGACTTTC

v_gene: TRBV3-1
abundance: .
j_gene: TRBJ2-4
d_gene: .
CDR3aa: CASSQEGVRKNIQYF
CDR3nt: TGTGCCAGCAGCCAAGAGGGAGTAAGGAAAAACATTCAGTACTTC

v_gene: TRBV28
abundance: few
j_gene: TRBJ1-2
d_gene: .
CDR3aa: CASSLRRYGYTF
CDR3nt: TGTGCCAGCAGTTTGCGTAGGTATGGCTACACCTTC

v_gene: TRBV28
abundance: few
j_gene: TRBJ2-5
d_gene: TRBD2
CDR3aa: CASSLQGGSQETQYF
CDR3nt: TGTGCCAGCAGTTTACAGGGAGGGAGCCAAGAGACCCAGTACTTC

v_gene: TRBV7-2
abundance: .
j_gene: TRBJ2-7
d_gene: TRBD2
CDR3aa: CASSLVPGRLAGSEQYF
CDR3nt: TGTGCCAGCAGCTTAGTCCCGGGGAGACTAGCGGGATCCGAGCAGTACTTC

v_gene: TRBV12-3/TRBV12-4
abundance: .
j_gene: TRBJ1-2
d_gene: .
CDR3aa: CASNSRGANYGYTF
CDR3nt: TGTGCCAGCAACTCCCGGGGAGCTAACTATGGCTACACCTTC

v_gene: TRBV25-1
abundance: .
j_gene: TRBJ1-6
d_gene: TRBD1
CDR3aa: CASSEFQGEYSPLHF
CDR3nt: TGTGCCAGCAGTGAATTCCAGGGGGAATATTCACCCCTCCACTTT

v_gene: TRBV20-1
abundance: .
j_gene: TRBJ1-5
d_gene: .
CDR3aa: CSARERGDQPQHF
CDR3nt: TGCAGTGCTAGAGAACGGGGGGATCAGCCCCAGCATTTT

v_gene: TRBV15
abundance: .
j_gene: TRBJ1-5
d_gene: .
CDR3aa: CATSREGYQPQHF
CDR3nt: TGTGCCACCAGCAGAGAGGGCTATCAGCCCCAGCATTTT

v_gene: TRBV6-5
abundance: few
j_gene: TRBJ2-3
d_gene: .
CDR3aa: CASSYELPRESSITDTQYF
CDR3nt: TGTGCCAGCAGTTACGAACTACCACGGGAGTCAAGTATCACAGATACGCAGTATTTT

v_gene: TRBV25-1
abundance: few
j_gene: TRBJ2-5
d_gene: .
CDR3aa: CASSEKRRYQETQYF
CDR3nt: TGTGCCAGCAGCGAGAAGAGAAGGTACCAAGAGACCCAGTACTTC

v_gene: TRBV7-7
abundance: few
j_gene: TRBJ2-3
d_gene: .
CDR3aa: CASSLNRVADTQYF
CDR3nt: TGTGCTAGCAGCTTAAACAGGGTCGCAGATACGCAGTATTTT

v_gene: TRBV12-3/TRBV12-4
abundance: .
j_gene: TRBJ2-5
d_gene: TRBD2
CDR3aa: CASRPPGASGREETQYF
CDR3nt: TGTGCCAGCAGACCCCCTGGGGCTAGCGGGAGGGAAGAGACCCAGTACTTC

v_gene: TRBV25-1
abundance: once
j_gene: TRBJ2-5
d_gene: .
CDR3aa: CASSGGTSIGETQYF
CDR3nt: TGTGCCAGCAGTGGGGGGACGTCGATCGGAGAGACCCAGTACTTC

v_gene: TRBV12-3/TRBV12-4
abundance: few
j_gene: TRBJ1-2
d_gene: TRBD1
CDR3aa: CASSLGTGGRGYTF
CDR3nt: TGTGCCAGCAGTTTGGGGACAGGGGGCCGTGGCTACACCTTC

v_gene: TRBV7-9
abundance: .
j_gene: TRBJ1-5
d_gene: .
CDR3aa: CASSPGEGSNQPQHF
CDR3nt: TGTGCCAGCAGCCCCGGGGAGGGAAGCAATCAGCCCCAGCATTTT

v_gene: TRBV5-6
abundance: few
j_gene: TRBJ2-1
d_gene: TRBD2
CDR3aa: CASSLALAGWNEQFF
CDR3nt: TGTGCCAGCAGCTTGGCCCTAGCGGGATGGAATGAGCAGTTCTTC

v_gene: TRBV28
abundance: .
j_gene: TRBJ2-5
d_gene: .
CDR3aa: CASSLQGMETQYF
CDR3nt: TGTGCCAGCAGTTTGCAGGGGATGGAGACCCAGTACTTC

v_gene: TRBV9
abundance: .
j_gene: TRBJ2-5
d_gene: .
CDR3aa: CASSAPEREETQYF
CDR3nt: TGTGCCAGCAGCGCCCCGGAGCGAGAAGAGACCCAGTACTTC

v_gene: TRBV7-9
abundance: .
j_gene: TRBJ1-2
d_gene: .
CDR3aa: CASSFDGANYGYTF
CDR3nt: TGTGCCAGCAGCTTCGACGGCGCTAACTATGGCTACACCTTC

v_gene: TRBV27
abundance: .
j_gene: TRBJ2-6
d_gene: TRBD1
CDR3aa: CASSRPGTVSGANVLTF
CDR3nt: TGTGCCAGCAGTCGTCCCGGGACAGTCTCTGGGGCCAACGTCCTGACTTTC

v_gene: TRBV6-2/TRBV6-3
abundance: .
j_gene: TRBJ2-7
d_gene: TRBD2
CDR3aa: CASSYFLAGNEQYF
CDR3nt: TGTGCCAGCAGTTACTTTCTAGCGGGAAACGAGCAGTACTTC

v_gene: TRBV28
abundance: .
j_gene: TRBJ2-7
d_gene: .
CDR3aa: CASSLRGLTGSYEQYF
CDR3nt: TGTGCCAGCAGTTTAAGGGGACTCACAGGATCCTACGAGCAGTACTTC

v_gene: TRBV7-8
abundance: few
j_gene: TRBJ2-4
d_gene: TRBD1
CDR3aa: CASSFPDRGNIQYF
CDR3nt: TGTGCCAGCAGCTTCCCGGACAGGGGAAACATTCAGTACTTC

v_gene: TRBV29-1
abundance: .
j_gene: TRBJ1-2
d_gene: .
CDR3aa: CSVDKHGYTF
CDR3nt: TGCAGCGTGGACAAGCATGGCTACACCTTC

v_gene: TRBV5-1
abundance: .
j_gene: TRBJ2-1
d_gene: TRBD2
CDR3aa: CASSTGLRYNEQFF
CDR3nt: TGCGCCAGCAGCACGGGACTACGCTACAATGAGCAGTTCTTC

v_gene: TRBV18
abundance: .
j_gene: TRBJ2-2
d_gene: TRBD2
CDR3aa: CASSPGLAGMNTGELFF
CDR3nt: TGTGCCAGCTCACCGGGACTAGCGGGTATGAACACCGGGGAGCTGTTTTTT

v_gene: TRBV7-8
abundance: .
j_gene: TRBJ1-2
d_gene: .
CDR3aa: CASLSRGTNYGYTF
CDR3nt: TGCGCCAGTTTGTCGAGAGGGACTAACTATGGCTACACCTTC

v_gene: TRBV6-5
abundance: .
j_gene: TRBJ2-2
d_gene: .
CDR3aa: CASSYNGDHTGELFF
CDR3nt: TGTGCCAGCAGTTACAATGGAGACCACACCGGGGAGCTGTTTTTT

v_gene: TRBV7-9
abundance: .
j_gene: TRBJ1-2
d_gene: .
CDR3aa: CASSSHGLRVDYGYTF
CDR3nt: TGTGCCAGCAGCTCCCACGGACTCAGGGTTGACTATGGCTACACCTTC

v_gene: TRBV12-3/TRBV12-4
abundance: .
j_gene: TRBJ1-6
d_gene: .
CDR3aa: CASSLGGDNSPLHF
CDR3nt: TGTGCCAGTAGTTTGGGGGGAGATAATTCACCCCTCCACTTT

v_gene: TRBV12-3/TRBV12-4
abundance: .
j_gene: TRBJ2-5
d_gene: .
CDR3aa: CASSPRGGGETQYF
CDR3nt: TGTGCCAGCAGTCCCCGTGGGGGGGGCGAGACCCAGTACTTC

v_gene: TRBV20-1
abundance: .
j_gene: TRBJ2-1
d_gene: TRBD2
CDR3aa: CSARASGIYNEQFF
CDR3nt: TGCAGTGCTAGGGCTAGCGGGATCTACAATGAGCAGTTCTTC

v_gene: TRBV28
abundance: few
j_gene: TRBJ2-7
d_gene: TRBD2
CDR3aa: CASSLLTSGLPSSYEQYF
CDR3nt: TGTGCCAGCAGTCTGTTGACTAGCGGGCTTCCATCCTCCTACGAGCAGTACTTC

v_gene: TRBV24-1
abundance: .
j_gene: TRBJ1-5
d_gene: .
CDR3aa: CATSDSDPYSNQPQHF
CDR3nt: TGTGCCACCAGTGACTCCGACCCTTATAGCAATCAGCCCCAGCATTTT

v_gene: TRBV19
abundance: .
j_gene: TRBJ2-7
d_gene: .
CDR3aa: CASSIDREPIYEQYF
CDR3nt: TGTGCCAGTAGTATCGACCGGGAACCGATCTACGAGCAGTACTTC

v_gene: TRBV7-9
abundance: .
j_gene: TRBJ1-1
d_gene: .
CDR3aa: CASSPQKNTEAFF
CDR3nt: TGTGCCAGCAGCCCCCAGAAGAACACTGAAGCTTTCTTT

v_gene: TRBV19
abundance: few
j_gene: TRBJ2-7
d_gene: TRBD2
CDR3aa: CASSIGGLAYEQYF
CDR3nt: TGTGCCAGTAGTATAGGGGGACTAGCCTACGAGCAGTACTTC

v_gene: TRBV28
abundance: few
j_gene: TRBJ1-1
d_gene: .
CDR3aa: CASTWGRLNTEAFF
CDR3nt: TGTGCCAGCACCTGGGGAAGGCTGAACACTGAAGCTTTCTTT

v_gene: TRBV29-1
abundance: many
j_gene: TRBJ2-7
d_gene: .
CDR3aa: CSVSDSSYEQYF
CDR3nt: TGCAGCGTTTCAGACAGCTCCTACGAGCAGTACTTC

v_gene: TRBV20-1
abundance: many
j_gene: TRBJ2-1
d_gene: TRBD2
CDR3aa: CSARSVSGKFNEQFF
CDR3nt: TGCAGTGCTAGGTCCGTAAGCGGGAAATTCAATGAGCAGTTCTTC

v_gene: TRBV18
abundance: few
j_gene: TRBJ2-3
d_gene: .
CDR3aa: CASSRRASGPADTQYF
CDR3nt: TGTGCCAGCTCAAGAAGGGCCTCCGGCCCCGCAGATACGCAGTATTTT

v_gene: TRBV6-6
abundance: .
j_gene: TRBJ1-5
d_gene: TRBD1
CDR3aa: CASSYSGTASNQPQHF
CDR3nt: TGTGCCAGCAGTTACTCGGGGACAGCTAGCAATCAGCCCCAGCATTTT

v_gene: TRBV2
abundance: .
j_gene: TRBJ2-5
d_gene: TRBD2
CDR3aa: CASQRGLRETQYF
CDR3nt: TGTGCCAGCCAGCGGGGCCTTAGGGAGACCCAGTACTTC

v_gene: TRBV3-1
abundance: .
j_gene: TRBJ2-1
d_gene: .
CDR3aa: CASSQDGRGVNEQFF
CDR3nt: TGTGCCAGCAGCCAAGACGGCCGGGGAGTCAATGAGCAGTTCTTC

v_gene: TRBV20-1
abundance: few
j_gene: TRBJ1-1
d_gene: .
CDR3aa: CSAREGGKDTEAFF
CDR3nt: TGCAGTGCTAGAGAAGGGGGTAAAGACACTGAAGCTTTCTTT

v_gene: TRBV15
abundance: few
j_gene: TRBJ2-3
d_gene: .
CDR3aa: CATSNGAGGPTDTQYF
CDR3nt: TGTGCCACCAGTAACGGCGCCGGCGGTCCCACAGATACGCAGTATTTT

v_gene: TRBV28
abundance: few
j_gene: TRBJ2-7
d_gene: .
CDR3aa: CASSLRGVTRGEQYF
CDR3nt: TGTGCCAGCAGTTTAAGGGGTGTGACACGGGGAGAGCAGTACTTC

v_gene: TRBV28
abundance: many
j_gene: TRBJ1-4
d_gene: .
CDR3aa: CASTPPGDEKLFF
CDR3nt: TGTGCCAGCACGCCTCCGGGGGATGAAAAACTGTTTTTT

v_gene: TRBV24-1
abundance: .
j_gene: TRBJ2-6
d_gene: .
CDR3aa: CATSDPFDRVADVLTF
CDR3nt: TGTGCCACCAGTGATCCCTTTGATAGGGTGGCCGACGTCCTGACTTTC

v_gene: TRBV12-3/TRBV12-4
abundance: .
j_gene: TRBJ1-6
d_gene: .
CDR3aa: CASSSRDAYNSPLHF
CDR3nt: TGTGCCAGCAGTTCACGGGACGCCTATAATTCACCCCTCCACTTT

v_gene: TRBV28
abundance: .
j_gene: TRBJ2-7
d_gene: TRBD1
CDR3aa: CASSLGSGQGAVQYF
CDR3nt: TGTGCCAGCAGTTTAGGCTCGGGACAGGGGGCTGTGCAGTACTTC

v_gene: TRBV6-4
abundance: .
j_gene: TRBJ2-3
d_gene: .
CDR3aa: CASSVPMLRVELVGPTDTQYF
CDR3nt: TGTGCCAGCAGCGTGCCGATGCTAAGGGTAGAATTAGTAGGACCCACAGATACGCAGTATTTT

v_gene: TRBV5-4
abundance: few
j_gene: TRBJ2-1
d_gene: .
CDR3aa: CASSFQQTNEQFF
CDR3nt: TGTGCCAGCAGTTTCCAACAAACCAATGAGCAGTTCTTC

v_gene: TRBV9
abundance: .
j_gene: TRBJ1-4
d_gene: TRBD1
CDR3aa: CASSAGQGPLKLFF
CDR3nt: TGTGCCAGCAGCGCTGGACAGGGCCCGCTCAAACTGTTTTTT

v_gene: TRBV27
abundance: .
j_gene: TRBJ2-7
d_gene: TRBD1
CDR3aa: CASSFPPGQGKYEQYF
CDR3nt: TGTGCCAGCAGTTTTCCTCCGGGACAGGGAAAGTACGAGCAGTACTTC

v_gene: TRBV20-1
abundance: .
j_gene: TRBJ1-3
d_gene: .
CDR3aa: CSARGPSSGNTIYF
CDR3nt: TGCAGTGCTAGAGGGCCGTCTTCTGGAAACACCATATATTTT

v_gene: TRBV24-1
abundance: few
j_gene: TRBJ2-1
d_gene: .
CDR3aa: CATSDLRERRSEQFF
CDR3nt: TGTGCCACCAGTGATTTGCGGGAGAGACGCAGTGAGCAGTTCTTC

v_gene: TRBV11-2
abundance: .
j_gene: TRBJ2-4
d_gene: .
CDR3aa: CASNQKNIQYF
CDR3nt: TGTGCCAGCAATCAAAAAAACATTCAGTACTTC